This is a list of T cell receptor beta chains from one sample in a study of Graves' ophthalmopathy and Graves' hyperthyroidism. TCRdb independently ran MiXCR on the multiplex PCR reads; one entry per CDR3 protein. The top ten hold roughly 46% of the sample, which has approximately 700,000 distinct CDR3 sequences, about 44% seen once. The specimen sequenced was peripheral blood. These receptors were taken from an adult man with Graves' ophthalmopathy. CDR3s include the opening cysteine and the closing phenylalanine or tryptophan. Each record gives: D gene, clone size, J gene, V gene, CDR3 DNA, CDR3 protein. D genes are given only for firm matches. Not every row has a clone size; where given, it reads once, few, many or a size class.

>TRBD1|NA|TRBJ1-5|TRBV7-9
TGTGCCAGCAGTAACGGACAGGGGGTTAATACCTATCAGCCCCAGCATTTT
CASSNGQGVNTYQPQHF
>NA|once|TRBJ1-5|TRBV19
TGTGCCAGTAGTACCGCGTGGAAAGAACAAGAGACCCAGCATTTT
CASSTAWKEQETQHF
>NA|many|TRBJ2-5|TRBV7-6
TGTGCCAGCAGCCAACTAGTTTTGGAGACCCAGTACTTC
CASSQLVLETQYF
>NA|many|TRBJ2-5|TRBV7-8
TGTGCCAGCAGCTGGATACAAGAGACCCAGTACTTC
CASSWIQETQYF
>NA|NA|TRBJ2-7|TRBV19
TGTGCTAGTGGTATCGTCGTCTCCTCCTACGAGCAGTACTTC
CASGIVVSSYEQYF
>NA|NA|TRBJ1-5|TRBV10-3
TGTGCCACCGACGAGGGGGGGCGCAATCAGCCCCAGCATTTT
CATDEGGRNQPQHF
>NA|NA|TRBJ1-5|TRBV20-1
TGCAGTGCCGTGGTGGGAAGTCAGCCCCAGCATTTT
CSAVVGSQPQHF
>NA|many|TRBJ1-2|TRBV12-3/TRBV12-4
TGTGCCAGCAGTCCTACACAGGGTGGCTACACCTTC
CASSPTQGGYTF
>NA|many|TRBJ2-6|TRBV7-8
TGTGCCAGCAGCTTAGGAGGGGCTACTGGGGCCAACGTCCTGACTTTC
CASSLGGATGANVLTF
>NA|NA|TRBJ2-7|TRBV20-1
TGCAGTGCACTTGCGGATGCCACCTACGAGCAGTACTTC
CSALADATYEQYF
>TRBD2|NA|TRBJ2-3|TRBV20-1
TGCAGTGCTAGAACCCCAGCGGGAGGGGAAGATACGCAGTATTTT
CSARTPAGGEDTQYF
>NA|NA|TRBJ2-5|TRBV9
TGTGCCAGCAGCGTTTCCCAAGGGGTGACCGAGGAGACCCAGTACTTC
CASSVSQGVTEETQYF
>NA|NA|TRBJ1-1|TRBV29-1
TGCAGCAGTGCAGGGTTTAACACTGAAGCTTTCTTT
CSSAGFNTEAFF
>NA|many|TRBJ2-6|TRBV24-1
TGTGCCACCAGTGACACAGGGCGGGCTGGGGCCAACGTCCTGACTTTC
CATSDTGRAGANVLTF
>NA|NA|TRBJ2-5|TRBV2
TGTGCCAGCTGTGGGCTTGGGGAGACCCAGTACTTC
CASCGLGETQYF
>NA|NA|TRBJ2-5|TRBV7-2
TGTGCCAGCAGCTTGAGGGGGAGATCCGGGACCCAGTACTTC
CASSLRGRSGTQYF
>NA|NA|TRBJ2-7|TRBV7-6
TGTGCCAGCAGGGGGTCGGACTTGTCCTACGAGCAGTACTTC
CASRGSDLSYEQYF
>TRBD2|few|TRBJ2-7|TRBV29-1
TGCAGCGTAGGACTAGCGGGAGGACCTCGTCAGGTCGAGCAGTACTTC
CSVGLAGGPRQVEQYF
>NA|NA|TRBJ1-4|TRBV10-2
TGTGCCATCAGATCTCCCGCAACTAATGAAAAACTGTTTTTT
CAIRSPATNEKLFF
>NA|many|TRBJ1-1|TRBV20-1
TGCAGTGCTAGAGATACGGGACACCTGAACACTGAAGCTTTCTTT
CSARDTGHLNTEAFF
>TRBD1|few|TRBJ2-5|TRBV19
TGTGCCAGTAGTCCGACATTAGGCGGGACAGGGTTCGGAGAGACCCAGTACTTC
CASSPTLGGTGFGETQYF
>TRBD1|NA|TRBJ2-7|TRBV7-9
TGTGCCAGCAGTCAGGGACAGTACTACGAGCAGTACTTC
CASSQGQYYEQYF
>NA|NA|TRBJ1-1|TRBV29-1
TGCAGCGTTGAAAGGACGGCCTCGAACACTGAGGCTTTCTTT
CSVERTASNTEAFF
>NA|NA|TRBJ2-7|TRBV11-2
TGTGCCAGCAGCTTAGCCAGGGCGGGTTCCCACGAGCAGTACTTC
CASSLARAGSHEQYF
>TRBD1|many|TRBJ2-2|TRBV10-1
TGCGCCAGCAGTGAAAGGACAGGGAACACCGGGGAGCTGTTTTTT
CASSERTGNTGELFF
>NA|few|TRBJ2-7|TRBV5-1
TGCGCCAGCAGCTTACAGGGTCCCGGAACCTACGAGCAGTACTTC
CASSLQGPGTYEQYF
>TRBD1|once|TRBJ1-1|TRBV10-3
TGTGCCATCAGTGAGGCCGGGACAGCGAACACTGAAGCTTTCTTT
CAISEAGTANTEAFF
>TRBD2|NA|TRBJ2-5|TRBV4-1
TGCGCCAGCAGCCAAGAAGGGAGGGAAACCGAGACCCAGTACTTC
CASSQEGRETETQYF
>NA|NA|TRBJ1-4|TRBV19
TGTGCCAGTACCTCCCATGTTAATGAAAAACTGTTTTTT
CASTSHVNEKLFF
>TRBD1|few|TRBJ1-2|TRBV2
TGTGCCAGCAGGGGGAGGGGGCGACATGGCTACACCTTC
CASRGRGRHGYTF
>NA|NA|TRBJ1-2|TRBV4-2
TGTGCCAGCAGCCAAGAATCTAGGCTTGCCTATGGCTACACCTTC
CASSQESRLAYGYTF
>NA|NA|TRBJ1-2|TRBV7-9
TGTGCCAGCAGCTTATCGGGCAGAAAGCCACACGGTGGCTACACCTTC
CASSLSGRKPHGGYTF
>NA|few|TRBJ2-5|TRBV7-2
TGTGCCAGCAGCTCCTTGTCGGTGGCGTTCGGCCAAGAGACCCAGTACTTC
CASSSLSVAFGQETQYF
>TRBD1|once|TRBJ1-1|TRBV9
TGTGCCAGCAGCTTCAACAGGGACAGTGAAGCTTTCTTT
CASSFNRDSEAFF
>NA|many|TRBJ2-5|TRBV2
TGTGCCAGCATCGAGTCCCGGGGGCGCATTGTCCGAGAGACCCAGTACTTC
CASIESRGRIVRETQYF
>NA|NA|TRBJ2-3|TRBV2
TGTGCCAGCAGTGCGACAGGTCGTTCAGCAGATACGCAGTATTTT
CASSATGRSADTQYF
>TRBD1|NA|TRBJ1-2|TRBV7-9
TGTGCCAGCAGCTCCAGCCGGGACAGGAGTTTTGGCTACACCTTC
CASSSSRDRSFGYTF
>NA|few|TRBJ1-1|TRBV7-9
TGTGCCAGCAGTCCCTCCATGGGCAGATCAAGCACTGAAGCTTTCTTT
CASSPSMGRSSTEAFF
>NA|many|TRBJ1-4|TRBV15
TGTGCCACCAGCTGGTCCGCAACTAATGAAAAACTGTTTTTT
CATSWSATNEKLFF
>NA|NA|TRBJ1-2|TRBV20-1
TGCAGTGCCCCCGGGAGCCACGTCCGGGCCCCCGTTGGCTATGGCTACACCTTC
CSAPGSHVRAPVGYGYTF
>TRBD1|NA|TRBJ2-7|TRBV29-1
TGCAGCTTCAGACAGGGTTCGGACGAGCAGTACTTC
CSFRQGSDEQYF
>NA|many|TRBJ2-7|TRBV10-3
TGTGCCATCAGTGAGCCAACCTCCTACGAGCAGTACTTC
CAISEPTSYEQYF
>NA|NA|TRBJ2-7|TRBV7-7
TGTGCTAGCAGCTTATTTGAGGCACCCTCCTACGAGCAGTACTTC
CASSLFEAPSYEQYF
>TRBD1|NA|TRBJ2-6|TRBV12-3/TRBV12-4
TGTGCCAGCAGTTACGGGACAGGGATGGTGAGCGGGGCCAACGTCCTGACTTTC
CASSYGTGMVSGANVLTF
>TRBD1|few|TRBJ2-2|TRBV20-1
TGCAGTGCTTCTCCAAGCGACAGGGTGGCCGGGGAGCTGTTTTTT
CSASPSDRVAGELFF
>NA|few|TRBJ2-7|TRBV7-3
TGTGCCAGCAGCTTAACGGCAGGCGGTCCCTACGAGCAGTACTTC
CASSLTAGGPYEQYF
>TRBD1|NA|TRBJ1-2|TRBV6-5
TGTGCCAGCAGCAGATCAGACAGGGGGAACTATGGCTACACCTTC
CASSRSDRGNYGYTF
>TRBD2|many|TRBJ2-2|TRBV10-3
TGTGCCATCAGTGGCCCCCGCGCGGGAGGGCTCACCGGGGAGCTGTTTTTT
CAISGPRAGGLTGELFF
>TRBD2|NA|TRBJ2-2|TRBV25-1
TGTGCCAGCAGCTTGATTAGCGGGGGTGGGGAGCTGTTTTTT
CASSLISGGGELFF
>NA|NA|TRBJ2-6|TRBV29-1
TGCAGCCAAGGGACCTCTGGGGCCAACGTCCTGACTTTC
CSQGTSGANVLTF
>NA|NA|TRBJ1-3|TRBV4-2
TGTGCCAGCAGCCAAGAGGGCAGGGGCGCCGACACCATATATTTT
CASSQEGRGADTIYF
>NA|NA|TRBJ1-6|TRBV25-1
TGTGCCAGCTCACCAATTGGGTCCAATAATTCACCCCTCCACTTT
CASSPIGSNNSPLHF
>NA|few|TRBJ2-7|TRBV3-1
TGTGCCAGCAGCCAAATCGCCTACGAGCAGTACTTC
CASSQIAYEQYF
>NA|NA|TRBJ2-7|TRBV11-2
TGTGCCAGCAGCTTAGAAGTCCGATACGAGCAGTACTTC
CASSLEVRYEQYF
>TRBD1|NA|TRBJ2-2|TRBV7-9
TGTGCCAGCAGCTCAGGGACAGGGGTAAACACCGGGGAGCTGTTTTTT
CASSSGTGVNTGELFF
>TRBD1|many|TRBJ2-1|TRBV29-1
TGCAGCGTTGCACAGGGGGCTGAGCAGTTCTTC
CSVAQGAEQFF